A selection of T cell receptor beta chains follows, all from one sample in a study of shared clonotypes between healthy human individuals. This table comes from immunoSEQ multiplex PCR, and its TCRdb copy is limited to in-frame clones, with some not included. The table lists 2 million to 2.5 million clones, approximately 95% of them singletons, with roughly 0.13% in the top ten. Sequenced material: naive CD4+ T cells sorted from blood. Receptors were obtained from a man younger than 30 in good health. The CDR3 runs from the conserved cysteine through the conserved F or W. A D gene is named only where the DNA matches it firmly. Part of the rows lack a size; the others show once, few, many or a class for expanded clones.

CDR3: CASSVTGGSGNTIYF
DNA: TGCGCCAGCAGCGTTACAGGGGGCAGCGGAAACACCATATATTTT
V: TRBV5-1
J: TRBJ1-3
size: -
D: TRBD1

CDR3: CAISESELRDPYEQYF
DNA: TGTGCCATCAGTGAGTCGGAGCTAAGGGATCCCTACGAGCAGTACTTC
V: TRBV10-3
J: TRBJ2-7
size: -
D: -

CDR3: CASSPDLDWVVYEQYF
DNA: TGTGCCAGCTCACCCGACCTGGATTGGGTGGTCTACGAGCAGTACTTC
V: TRBV18
J: TRBJ2-7
size: -
D: -

CDR3: CAYAEEGTGANVLTF
DNA: TGTGCCTACGCGGAAGAGGGGACTGGGGCCAACGTCCTGACTTTC
V: TRBV2
J: TRBJ2-6
size: few
D: -

CDR3: CASSAGREWVFTEAFF
DNA: TGCGCCAGCAGTGCGGGGAGGGAATGGGTGTTCACTGAAGCTTTCTTT
V: TRBV10-2
J: TRBJ1-1
size: once
D: -

CDR3: CASSPRGESSYEQYF
DNA: TGCGCCAGCAGCCCCCGAGGGGAGAGCTCCTACGAGCAGTACTTC
V: TRBV4-1
J: TRBJ2-7
size: -
D: -

CDR3: CASSENRGMDGYTF
DNA: TGTGCCAGCAGTGAAAACAGGGGGATGGATGGCTACACCTTC
V: TRBV2
J: TRBJ1-2
size: -
D: TRBD1

CDR3: CASSGTGGLVEFF
DNA: TGTGCCAGCAGTGGGACAGGGGGCCTTGTCGAGTTCTTC
V: TRBV6-1
J: TRBJ2-1
size: -
D: TRBD1

CDR3: CASSAGTGVSYEQYF
DNA: TGTGCCAGCAGCGCCGGGACAGGGGTTTCTTACGAGCAGTACTTC
V: TRBV9
J: TRBJ2-7
size: -
D: TRBD1

CDR3: CATSPVGTGLQPQHF
DNA: TGTGCCACCAGCCCGGTAGGGACAGGGCTTCAGCCCCAGCATTTT
V: TRBV15
J: TRBJ1-5
size: -
D: TRBD1

CDR3: CASSLGGSSVNEKLFF
DNA: TGCGCCAGCAGCTTGGGGGGGTCCTCCGTTAATGAAAAACTGTTTTTT
V: TRBV5-1
J: TRBJ1-4
size: -
D: -

CDR3: CASSLVRVQETQYF
DNA: TGTGCCAGCAGCTTAGTGCGGGTTCAAGAGACCCAGTACTTC
V: TRBV11-2
J: TRBJ2-5
size: -
D: -

CDR3: CASRRGVEQYF
DNA: TGCGCCAGCCGGCGGGGAGTCGAGCAGTACTTC
V: TRBV10-2
J: TRBJ2-7
size: -
D: -

CDR3: CASKREDYEQYF
DNA: TGCGCCAGCAAGCGGGAAGACTACGAGCAGTACTTC
V: TRBV10-2
J: TRBJ2-7
size: -
D: TRBD2

CDR3: CASSEGGTNTEAFF
DNA: TGCGCCAGCAGTGAGGGGGGGACGAACACTGAAGCTTTCTTT
V: TRBV10-1
J: TRBJ1-1
size: -
D: -

CDR3: CASTPGWGRPGELFF
DNA: TGTGCCAGCACTCCAGGGTGGGGTCGCCCCGGGGAGCTGTTTTTT
V: TRBV6-5
J: TRBJ2-2
size: -
D: -

CDR3: CSVLATGEGTEAFF
DNA: TGCAGCGTTTTAGCAACAGGGGAAGGTACTGAAGCTTTCTTT
V: TRBV29-1
J: TRBJ1-1
size: -
D: TRBD1

CDR3: CASSFGRSPLHF
DNA: TGTGCCAGCAGTTTCGGGCGATCACCCCTCCACTTT
V: TRBV28
J: TRBJ1-6
size: -
D: -

CDR3: CASSFGGAQETQYF
DNA: TGTGCCAGCAGTTTCGGGGGGGCCCAAGAGACCCAGTACTTC
V: TRBV6-6
J: TRBJ2-5
size: -
D: TRBD2

CDR3: CASSHSGQFNYGYTF
DNA: TGTGCCAGCAGCCATTCCGGACAGTTTAACTATGGCTACACCTTC
V: TRBV14
J: TRBJ1-2
size: -
D: -

CDR3: CASSPGGTNYGYTF
DNA: TGTGCCAGCAGCCCAGGGGGAACTAACTATGGCTACACCTTC
V: TRBV5-6
J: TRBJ1-2
size: -
D: TRBD1

CDR3: CASSLDPFLAGHYNEQFF
DNA: TGTGCCAGCAGCTTAGATCCCTTTCTAGCGGGACACTACAATGAGCAGTTCTTC
V: TRBV11-2
J: TRBJ2-1
size: once
D: TRBD2

CDR3: CASSVGQANTGELFF
DNA: TGTGCCAGCAGCGTGGGACAGGCGAACACCGGGGAGCTGTTTTTT
V: TRBV9
J: TRBJ2-2
size: -
D: TRBD1

CDR3: CATSTLKGKGGNSPLHF
DNA: TGTGCCACCAGCACCCTTAAAGGGAAAGGGGGGAATTCACCCCTCCACTTT
V: TRBV15
J: TRBJ1-6
size: -
D: -

CDR3: CASSNQQGKEALGGSGANVLTF
DNA: TGTGCCAGCAGTAACCAGCAGGGGAAGGAGGCTCTGGGAGGCTCTGGGGCCAACGTCCTGACTTTC
V: TRBV2
J: TRBJ2-6
size: -
D: -

CDR3: CASGGSTDTQYF
DNA: TGCGCCAGCGGAGGGAGCACAGATACGCAGTATTTT
V: TRBV4-1
J: TRBJ2-3
size: -
D: -

CDR3: CAWSQTYGRGEQFF
DNA: TGTGCCTGGAGCCAAACGTACGGGCGGGGTGAGCAGTTCTTC
V: TRBV30
J: TRBJ2-1
size: -
D: -

CDR3: CAWGRGQGGYYGYTF
DNA: TGTGCCTGGGGCAGAGGACAGGGGGGATACTATGGCTACACCTTC
V: TRBV30
J: TRBJ1-2
size: -
D: TRBD1

CDR3: CASSSDRFVNQPQHF
DNA: TGTGCCAGCAGTTCGGACCGATTCGTTAATCAGCCCCAGCATTTT
V: TRBV28
J: TRBJ1-5
size: -
D: -

CDR3: CASSYLLAGDGNEQFF
DNA: TGTGCCAGCAGCTACCTGTTAGCGGGAGACGGCAATGAGCAGTTCTTC
V: TRBV5-6
J: TRBJ2-1
size: -
D: TRBD2

CDR3: CASRRGQVDTYEQYF
DNA: TGTGCCAGCAGACGCGGACAGGTTGATACCTACGAGCAGTACTTC
V: TRBV27
J: TRBJ2-7
size: -
D: TRBD1